Listed here are 5 T cell receptor beta chains from one sample, sequenced in a study of cytomegalovirus exposure and HLA in healthy donors. With 60 Vbeta and 13 Jbeta primers, the PCR was carried out. The protocol was immunoSEQ multiplex PCR, while the TCRdb copy is restricted to in-frame clones and leaves out a portion. In the table there are about 120,000 clones, approximately 72% of which are singletons. The source material was PBMCs. These receptors all stem from a woman in her forties in good health and CMV-seropositive.

V and J are TRBV7-2 and TRBJ1-2; D is unresolved. V gave up 8 bases and J gave up 4 bases, with 17 bases separating them. The CDR3 extends over 14 amino acids. Germline loops: CDR1 SGHTA, CDR2 FQGNSA. The CDR3 loop is CASGLDRDAYGYTF. The CDR3 DNA reads as TGTGCCAGCGGCCTTGACCGGGATGCCTATGGCTACACCTTC.

The chain uses TRBV7-2 and TRBJ2-6, with D possibly matching TRBD2 (6 bases). CDR1 SGHTA and CDR2 FQGNSA come from the germline V gene. This CDR3 contains 16 residues. V lost 0 bases, J lost 3 bases, and 9 bases lay in between. CDR3 nucleotide sequence: TGTGCCAGCAGCTTAGCGATGGGGGGTGGGGCCAACGTCCTGACTTTC. Its translation: CASSLAMGGGANVLTF. Variable domain in full (rest from reference TRBV7-2 and TRBJ2-6): GAGVSQSPSNKVTEKGKDVELRCDPISGHTALYWYRQSLGQGLEFLIYFQGNSAPDKSGLPSDRFSAERTGGSVSTLTIQRTQQEDSAVYLCASSLAMGGGANVLTFGAGSRLTVL.

This clone was found once. This chain uses TRBV5-6 with TRBJ1-4; no clear D gene. V lost 0 bases to trimming and J lost 8 bases, with 11 bases between them. CDR1 SGHDT and CDR2 YYEEEE come from the germline V gene. The length of the CDR3 is 14 residues. The CDR3 sequence: CASSLDSAGEKLFF. CDR3 DNA sequence: TGTGCCAGCAGCTTGGACTCAGCGGGAGAAAAACTGTTTTTT.

The rearrangement uses TRBV7-3 and TRBJ2-1; 11 positions agree with TRBD2. The CDR3 runs to 15 residues. Trimming at V came to 4 bases and at J to 7 bases, leaving 6 bases not matched to a gene. Germline CDR1 and CDR2: SGHTA and FQGTGA. CDR3 protein: CASSSPGLAANEQFF. CDR3 nucleotide sequence: TGTGCCAGCAGCTCTCCGGGACTAGCGGCTAATGAGCAGTTCTTC.

The genes are TRBV5-1 and TRBJ2-1, with 10 nucleotides matching TRBD2. With V trimmed by 4 bases and J by 4 bases, 11 bases remained unmatched. This CDR3 region has 17 residues. Germline CDR1 and CDR2: SGHRS and YFSETQ. This CDR3 is CASSGGKAGGNYNEQFF. The DNA for the CDR3 is TGCGCCAGCAGCGGTGGTAAAGCGGGGGGGAATTACAATGAGCAGTTCTTC. Full variable domain (missing parts from reference TRBV5-1 and TRBJ2-1): KAGVTQTPRYLIKTRGQQVTLSCSPISGHRSVSWYQQTPGQGLQFLFEYFSETQRNKGNFPGRFSGRQFSNSRSEMNVSTLELGDSALYLCASSGGKAGGNYNEQFFGPGTRLTVL.